The 5 T cell receptor beta chains below were found in one sample sequenced in a study of identical twins. TCRdb called the 5' RACE reads again in MiXCR, with one record for every CDR3 protein. Of a few hundred thousand distinct CDR3 sequences listed, 10% to 15% are singletons. The same specimen was also included in a second study, on yellow fever vaccine responses in identical twins.

The sequencing input was CD8+ T cells sorted from blood. These receptors came from a woman in her late teens or twenties in good health.

The genes are TRBV10-3 and TRBJ2-7; D call uncertain. V was clipped by 8 bases and J by 2 bases, with 22 bases between them. CDR3 length: 16 amino acids. CDR1 and CDR2 (germline): ENHRY, SYGVKD. CDR3 bases: TGTGCCATCGGCTCCGGATCTCTGGTTCACCCCTACGAGCAGTACTTC. Translation: CAIGSGSLVHPYEQYF.

The chain is built from TRBV2 and TRBJ2-1; 10 positions agree with TRBD2. There are 16 residues in the CDR3. The V and J ends lost 2 bases and 4 bases, in that order; junction bases with no gene match: 5. CDR1 is SNHLY and CDR2 is FYNNEI in the germline V gene. CDR3 sequence: CASSESLAGEYNEQFF. For the CDR3, the DNA is TGTGCCAGCAGTGAATCCCTAGCGGGAGAATACAATGAGCAGTTCTTC. Complete variable domain (other parts from reference TRBV2 and TRBJ2-1): EPEVTQTPSHQVTQMGQEVILRCVPISNHLYFYWYRQILGQKVEFLVSFYNNEISEKSEIFDDQFSVERPDGSNFTLKIRSTKLEDSAMYFCASSESLAGEYNEQFFGPGTRLTVL.

The V call is TRBV19, the J call TRBJ2-2, with D unclear. V dropped 7 bases and J dropped 0 bases, with 18 bases sitting between them. The CDR3 extends over 17 amino acids. Germline loops: CDR1 LNHDA, CDR2 SQIVND (reference sequence). CDR3: CASTDFQFHPNTGELFF. CDR3 in DNA: TGTGCCAGTACCGACTTTCAGTTCCATCCGAACACCGGGGAGCTGTTTTTT.

The sample holds a few counts of this clonotype. This CDR3 is CAIYGANYGYTF. The CDR3 DNA reads as TGTGCCATCTACGGGGCTAACTATGGCTACACCTTC. The chain is built from TRBV6-6 and TRBJ1-2; no definite D call. The V gene's germline CDR1 is MNHNY and CDR2 SVGAGI (reference sequence). V lost 10 bases, J lost 0 bases, and 9 bases lay in between. CDR3 length equals 12 residues.

V gene TRBV12-3 or TRBV12-4 combines with J gene TRBJ1-4, with D perhaps TRBD1 (6 bases). Deletions cut 6 bases from V and 8 bases from J, with 22 bases between. The CDR3 spans 16 residues. CDR3 region: CASSQSGAGVGEKLFF. CDR3 DNA sequence: TGTGCCAGCAGCCAAAGCGGAGCAGGGGTTGGAGAAAAACTGTTTTTT.